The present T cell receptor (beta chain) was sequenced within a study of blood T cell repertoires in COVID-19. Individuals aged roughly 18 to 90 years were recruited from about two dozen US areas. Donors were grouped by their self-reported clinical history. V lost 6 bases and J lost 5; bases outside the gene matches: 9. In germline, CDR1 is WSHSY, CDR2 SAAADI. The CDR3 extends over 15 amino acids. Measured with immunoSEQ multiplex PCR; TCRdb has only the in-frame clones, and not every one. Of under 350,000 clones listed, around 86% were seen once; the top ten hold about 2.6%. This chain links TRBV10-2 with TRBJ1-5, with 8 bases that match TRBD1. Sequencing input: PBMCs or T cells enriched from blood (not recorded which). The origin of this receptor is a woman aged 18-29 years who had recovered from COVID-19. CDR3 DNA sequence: TGCGCCAGCAGACAACAGGGGGGGTCGGATCAGCCCCAGCATTTT. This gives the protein CASRQQGGSDQPQHF.